What follows are 5 T cell receptor beta chains derived from one specimen sequenced in a study of T cells in Graves' hyperthyroidism and ophthalmopathy. RNA transcripts gave rise to amplified TCR beta CDR3 regions. When the TCR CDR3 underwent first-round RT-PCR, the HTBI primer set was used. A single record per CDR3 protein comes from TCRdb applying MiXCR to the multiplex PCR reads. The data hold a few hundred thousand distinct CDR3 sequences, with roughly an eighth observed a single time. Specimen: blood. Receptor source: a young woman with Graves' hyperthyroidism.

This clonotype appeared a few times. The chain uses TRBV25-1 and TRBJ2-7, with D perhaps TRBD2 (6 bases). Trimming cost V 4 bases and J 4 bases, with 8 bases left between them. Germline lookup yields CDR1 MGHDK and CDR2 SYGVNS. This CDR3 is built from 12 residues. For the CDR3, the DNA is TGTGCCAGCAGTGGGGACTTGTACGAGCAGTACTTC. It codes for CASSGDLYEQYF.

This clonotype was picked up many times. The V call is TRBV5-1, the J call TRBJ1-1, with no clear D. V was shortened by 4 bases and J by 6 bases, with 22 bases between the two germline ends. CDR3 length: 16 residues. From germline, CDR1 is SGHRS and CDR2 YFSETQ. The CDR3 region is CASSPRTGWDAAEAFF. DNA for the CDR3: TGCGCCAGCAGCCCGCGGACGGGTTGGGATGCCGCTGAAGCTTTCTTT.

V and J are TRBV5-8 and TRBJ1-1; the D gene is possibly TRBD1 (5 bases). CDR1 and CDR2 from the germline V gene are SGHTS and YDEGEE. V was trimmed by 5 bases and J by 7 bases, leaving 18 bases between them. CDR3 length: 14 amino acids. CDR3 sequence (DNA): TGTGCCAGCAGTTTCGGGCCTCTCGGGGGTGAAGCTTTCTTT. Protein sequence: CASSFGPLGGEAFF.

This clonotype was seen repeatedly, ten times or more. Here the CDR3 reads CASSLLRGTKASEQYF. The CDR3 bases are TGTGCCAGCAGCTTACTTAGGGGGACTAAAGCCTCCGAGCAGTACTTC. The chain carries TRBV7-8 and TRBJ2-7; D is perhaps TRBD2 (7 bases). The CDR3 has 16 residues. Germline V CDR1 and CDR2: SGHVS, FQNEAQ. V lost 2 bases, J lost 6 bases, and 20 bases lay in between.

Concerning this clonotype: This may stem from a read error, because a much larger clone lies one nucleotide away. The chain recombines TRBV27 with TRBJ1-2, with TRBD1 identical over 9 bases. The CDR3 extends over 16 amino acids. Losses at the gene ends were 5 bases for V and 8 bases for J; bases not matched to a gene: 15. In germline, CDR1 is MNHEY, CDR2 SMNVEV (reference sequence). The CDR3 region has the DNA TGTGCCAGCAGTCTTGGGATGGGACAGGGCCATCGAGGCTACACCTTC. Residues: CASSLGMGQGHRGYTF.